This TCR beta chain was profiled in a study of T-cell memory formation after mild COVID-19 (dated by TCRdb to about 2021). Turning to the overall study: TCR sequence clusters from the two donors were found to be largely donor specific. Two young, previously healthy adult volunteers, one female and one male, were included in the cohort. In a couple of donors, T-cell clones that expanded and contracted after mild COVID-19 were followed by sequencing TCRalpha and TCRbeta repertoires longitudinally.

Broad study findings and their caveats: Some responding clones were detected in pre-infection memory, suggesting pre-existing cross-reactive memory T cells joined the SARS-CoV-2 response. From day 15 to 85, contracting clones showed balanced CD4/CD8 phenotypes, whereas a second wave of clones that expanded from day 15 to 37 leaned towards CD4+. Only a couple of mild cases were covered by the study, and larger cohorts that include severe cases with pre-infection samples were considered necessary. Contracting CD4+ clones appeared mostly in the CM and EM memory subsets, whereas CD8+ clones were enriched in EMRA. The second-wave clones that peaked on day 37 were not confirmed to be SARS-CoV-2 specific.

The germline ends are 9 bases apart after V is trimmed by 0 bases and J by 4 bases. CDR1 SGHTA and CDR2 FQGTGA were looked up in the germline V gene. The CDR3 spans 14 residues, from the cysteine through the phenylalanine. Just CDR3 DNA is preserved here, 42 bases in frame from base 1. The sequencer listed for this sample is Illumina NovaSeq 6000. cDNA libraries for TCRalpha and TCRbeta were prepared by 5'RACE using constant-segment primers, with sample barcodes and unique molecular identifiers added. Trizol reagent was used to extract RNA from every sample. Library amplification was performed in two PCR steps, and a second sample barcode and Illumina TruSeq adapters were introduced in the second step. Libraries were sequenced on an Illumina NovaSeq with 2 x 150 bp paired-end reads. The authors' pipeline ran thus. Demultiplexing of reads and collapsing into UMI-guided consensus sequences were performed with migec v1.2.7. With mixcr v2.1.11, UMI consensuses were aligned to TRA and TRB V and J templates and assembled into clonotypes. Clonotypes were classified as expanded or contracted when called significant by both edgeR and NoisET, with noise models trained on biological replicates. For edgeR calls, the cutoffs were a false discovery rate-adjusted p below 0.01 and a log2 fold-change threshold of 1. As an exploratory analysis of dynamics, max-normalized trajectories of the 1000 most abundant clonotypes were examined with PCA combined with hierarchical clustering. The CD4 or CD8 phenotype of responding clones was assigned using the separately sequenced CD4+ and CD8+ repertoires. TCRdb applied fastp at Q25 and MiXCR to the public reads, then kept only in-frame beta chains. CDR3 protein sequences are deduplicated, and each keeps its most common genes and DNA. Clone size and V and J calls follow TCRdb, not the original study. The sample profile shows more than 450,000 distinct CDR3 sequences; roughly 18% of them were found once. Clones ranked in the top ten supply around 12% of the sample.

PBMCs were isolated by Ficoll-Paque density gradient centrifugation. This clonotype was observed a handful of times. What antigen it recognizes has not been identified. Per-base qualities were not stored, and no clone one base away is much larger. This clonotype was obtained from an adult woman who had mild COVID-19 (a few samples of this study predate the infection). The sample titles of this study are shuffled in the database, so cell type and time point are left out; the donor was told from shared clones. Material for sequencing was PBMCs or a T cell subset sorted from them (not recorded which). The rearranged chain carries TRBV7-3 and TRBJ1-2; the D gene is perhaps TRBD1, on 5 matching bases. The CDR3 sequence is CASSLTAGSYGYTF. The DNA reads as follows: TGTGCCAGCAGCTTAACGGCAGGGTCCTATGGCTACACCTTC.